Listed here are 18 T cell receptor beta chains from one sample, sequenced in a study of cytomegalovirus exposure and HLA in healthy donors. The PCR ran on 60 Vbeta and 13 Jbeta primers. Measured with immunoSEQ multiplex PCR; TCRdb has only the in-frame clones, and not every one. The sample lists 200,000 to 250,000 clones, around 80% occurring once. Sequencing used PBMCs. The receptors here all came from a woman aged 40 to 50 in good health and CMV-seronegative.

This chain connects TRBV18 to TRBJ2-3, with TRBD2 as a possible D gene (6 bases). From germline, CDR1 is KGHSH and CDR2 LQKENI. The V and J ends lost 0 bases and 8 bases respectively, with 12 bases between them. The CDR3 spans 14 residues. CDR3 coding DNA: TGTGCCAGCTCACCACCGACACGGGAGCCTACGCAGTATTTT. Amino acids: CASSPPTREPTQYF.

CDR3 bases: TGCGCCAGCAGGAGGTCCGGGGCCGGGGAGCTGTTTTTT. This codes for CASRRSGAGELFF. This chain joins TRBV5-1 and TRBJ2-2, with D possibly matching TRBD2 (5 bases). V dropped 5 bases and J dropped 6 bases, with 11 bases sitting between them. Germline CDR1 SGHRS, CDR2 YFSETQ. CDR3 length equals 13 residues.

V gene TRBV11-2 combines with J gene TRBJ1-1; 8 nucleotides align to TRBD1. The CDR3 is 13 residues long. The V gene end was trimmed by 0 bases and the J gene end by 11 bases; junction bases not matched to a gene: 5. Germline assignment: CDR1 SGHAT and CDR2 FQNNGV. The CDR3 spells CASSLETGASAFF. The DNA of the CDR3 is TGTGCCAGCAGCTTAGAGACAGGGGCGTCGGCTTTCTTT.

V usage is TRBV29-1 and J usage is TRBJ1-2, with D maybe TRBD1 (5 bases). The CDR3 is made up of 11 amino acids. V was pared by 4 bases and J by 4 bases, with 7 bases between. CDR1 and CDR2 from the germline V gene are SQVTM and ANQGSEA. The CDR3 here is CSVGQGYGYTF. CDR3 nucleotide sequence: TGCAGCGTTGGTCAGGGCTATGGCTACACCTTC.

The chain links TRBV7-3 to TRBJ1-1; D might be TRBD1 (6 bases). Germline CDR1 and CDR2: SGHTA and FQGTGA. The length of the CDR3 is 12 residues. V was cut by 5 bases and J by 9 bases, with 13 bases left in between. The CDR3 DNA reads TGTGCCAGCAGCCAAACACAGGGTAAAGCTTTCTTT. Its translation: CASSQTQGKAFF.

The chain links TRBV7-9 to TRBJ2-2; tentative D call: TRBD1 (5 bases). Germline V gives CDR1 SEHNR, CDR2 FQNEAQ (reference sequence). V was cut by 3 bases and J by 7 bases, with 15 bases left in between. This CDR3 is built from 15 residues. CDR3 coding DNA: TGTGCCAGCAGCTTTTCGAGACAGACAGTCGGGGAGCTGTTTTTT. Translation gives CASSFSRQTVGELFF. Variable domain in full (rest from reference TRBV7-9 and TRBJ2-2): DTGVSQNPRHKITKRGQNVTFRCDPISEHNRLYWYRQTLGQGPEFLTYFQNEAQLEKSRLLSDRFSAERPKGSFSTLEIQRTEQGDSAMYLCASSFSRQTVGELFFGEGSRLTVL.

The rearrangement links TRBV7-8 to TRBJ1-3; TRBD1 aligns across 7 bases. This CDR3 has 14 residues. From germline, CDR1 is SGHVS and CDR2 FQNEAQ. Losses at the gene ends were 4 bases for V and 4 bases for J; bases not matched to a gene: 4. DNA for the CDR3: TGTGCCAGCAGCTGGGGACAGTGGGGAAACACCATATATTTT. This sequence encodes CASSWGQWGNTIYF. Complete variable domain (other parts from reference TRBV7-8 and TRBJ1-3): GAGVSQSPRYKVAKRGQDVALRCDPISGHVSLFWYQQALGQGPEFLTYFQNEAQLDKSGLPSDRFFAERPEGSVSTLKIQRTQQEDSAVYLCASSWGQWGNTIYFGEGSWLTVV.

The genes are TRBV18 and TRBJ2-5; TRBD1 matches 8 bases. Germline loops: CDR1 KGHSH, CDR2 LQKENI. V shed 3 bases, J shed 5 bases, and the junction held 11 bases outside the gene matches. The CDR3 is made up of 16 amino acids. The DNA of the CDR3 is TGTGCCAGCTCACCCCGGGACAGGAGAATGGGGGAGACCCAGTACTTC. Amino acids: CASSPRDRRMGETQYF.

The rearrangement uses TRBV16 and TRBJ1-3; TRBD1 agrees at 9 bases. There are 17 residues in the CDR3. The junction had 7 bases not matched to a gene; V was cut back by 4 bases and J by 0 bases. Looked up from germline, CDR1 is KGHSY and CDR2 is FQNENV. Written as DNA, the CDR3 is TGTGCCAGCAGCCTACCGGGACAGGGAAGCTCTGGAAACACCATATATTTT. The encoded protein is CASSLPGQGSSGNTIYF.

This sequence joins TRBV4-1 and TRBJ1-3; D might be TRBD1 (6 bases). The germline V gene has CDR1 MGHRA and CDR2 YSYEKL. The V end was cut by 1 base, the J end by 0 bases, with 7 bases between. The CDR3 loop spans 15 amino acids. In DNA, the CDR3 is TGCGCCAGCAGCCAAGGACAGGTCTCTGGAAACACCATATATTTT. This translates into CASSQGQVSGNTIYF.

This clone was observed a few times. For the CDR3, the DNA is TGTGCCAGCGGGATTTCAGGGGCCAACGTCCTGACTTTC. Amino acid sequence: CASGISGANVLTF. V gene TRBV19 combines with J gene TRBJ2-6; weak D call: TRBD2 (5 bases). In germline, CDR1 is LNHDA, CDR2 SQIVND (reference sequence). The CDR3 is 13 amino acids. V lost 9 bases to trimming and J lost 4 bases, with 10 bases between them. Combining the CDR3 with reference TRBV19 and TRBJ2-6 gives the whole variable domain DGGITQSPKYLFRKEGQNVTLSCEQNLNHDAMYWYRQDPGQGLRLIYYSQIVNDFQKGDIAEGYSVSREKKESFPLTVTSAQKNPTAFYLCASGISGANVLTFGAGSRLTVL.

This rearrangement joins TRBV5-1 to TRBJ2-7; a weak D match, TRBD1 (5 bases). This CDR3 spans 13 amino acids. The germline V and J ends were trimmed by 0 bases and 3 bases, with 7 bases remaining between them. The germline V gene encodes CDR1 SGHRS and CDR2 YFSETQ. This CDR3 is CASSLVQGYEQYF. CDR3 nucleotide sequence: TGCGCCAGCAGCTTGGTCCAGGGCTACGAGCAGTACTTC.

CDR3 DNA sequence: TGTGCCAGCAGCTGGACTAGCGGGGGGCCCCTCACTGGTACGCAGTATTTT. Its translation: CASSWTSGGPLTGTQYF. The gene calls are TRBV7-2 and TRBJ2-3; 14 positions agree with TRBD2. Germline V lookup: CDR1 SGHTA, CDR2 FQGNSA. J gave up 8 bases and V 4 bases, and 11 bases lay outside the gene matches. The length of the CDR3 is 17 residues.

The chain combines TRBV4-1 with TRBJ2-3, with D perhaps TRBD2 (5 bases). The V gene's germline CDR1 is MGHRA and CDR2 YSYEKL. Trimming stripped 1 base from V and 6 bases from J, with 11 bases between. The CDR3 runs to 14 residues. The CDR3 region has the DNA TGCGCCAGCAGCCAAGTACTTCCGGGGGATACGCAGTATTTT. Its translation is CASSQVLPGDTQYF.

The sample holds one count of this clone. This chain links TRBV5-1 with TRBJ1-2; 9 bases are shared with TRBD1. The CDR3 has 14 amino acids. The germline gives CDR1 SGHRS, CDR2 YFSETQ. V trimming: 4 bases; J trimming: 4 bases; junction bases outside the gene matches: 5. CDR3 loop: CASSVDRGTYGYTF. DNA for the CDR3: TGCGCCAGCAGCGTGGACAGGGGCACCTATGGCTACACCTTC.

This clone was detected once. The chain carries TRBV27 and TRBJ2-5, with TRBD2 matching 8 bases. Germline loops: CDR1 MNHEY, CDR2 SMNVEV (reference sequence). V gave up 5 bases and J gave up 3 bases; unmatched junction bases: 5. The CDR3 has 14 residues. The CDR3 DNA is TGTGCCAGCAGTCATCCGGGACTAGAAGAGACCCAGTACTTC. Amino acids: CASSHPGLEETQYF.

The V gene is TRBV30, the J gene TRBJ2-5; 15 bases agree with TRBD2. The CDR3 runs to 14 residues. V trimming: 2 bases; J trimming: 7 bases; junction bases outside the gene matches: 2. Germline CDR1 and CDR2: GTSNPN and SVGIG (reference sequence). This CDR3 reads CAWSRTSGGATQYF. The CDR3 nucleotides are TGTGCCTGGAGTAGGACTAGCGGGGGGGCGACCCAGTACTTC.

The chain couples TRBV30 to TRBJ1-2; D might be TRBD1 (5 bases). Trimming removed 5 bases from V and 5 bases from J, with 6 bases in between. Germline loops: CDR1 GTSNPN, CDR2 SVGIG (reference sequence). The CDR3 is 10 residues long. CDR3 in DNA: TGTGCCTGGGACAGTTATGGCTACACCTTC. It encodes CAWDSYGYTF.